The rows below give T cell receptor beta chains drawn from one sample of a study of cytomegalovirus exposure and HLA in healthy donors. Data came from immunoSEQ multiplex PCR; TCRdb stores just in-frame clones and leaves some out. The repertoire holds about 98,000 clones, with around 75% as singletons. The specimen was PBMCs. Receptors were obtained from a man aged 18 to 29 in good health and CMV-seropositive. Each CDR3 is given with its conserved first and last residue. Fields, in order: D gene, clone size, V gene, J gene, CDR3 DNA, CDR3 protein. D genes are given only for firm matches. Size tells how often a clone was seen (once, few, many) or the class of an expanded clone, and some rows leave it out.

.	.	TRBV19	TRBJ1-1	TGTGCCAGTAGTATAGACACATGGAACACTGAAGCTTTCTTT	CASSIDTWNTEAFF
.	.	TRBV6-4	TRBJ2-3	TGTGCCAGCAGTGACAGGACAGCAACAGATACGCAGTATTTT	CASSDRTATDTQYF
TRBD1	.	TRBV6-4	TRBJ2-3	TGTGCCAGCAGTGGGGACAGGGACACAGATACGCAGTATTTT	CASSGDRDTDTQYF
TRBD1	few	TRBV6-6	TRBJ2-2	TGTGCCAGCAGTTACATGGGACAGGGGGATAGGGAGCTGTTTTTT	CASSYMGQGDRELFF
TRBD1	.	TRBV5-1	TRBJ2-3	TGCGCCAGCAGGGAGACAGGGGAAGGTACAGATACGCAGTATTTT	CASRETGEGTDTQYF
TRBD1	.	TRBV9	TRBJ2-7	TGTGCCAGCAGCCCACGGACAGGGGACGTTCAGAGCTCCTACGAGCAGTACTTC	CASSPRTGDVQSSYEQYF
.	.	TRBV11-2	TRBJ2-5	TGTGCCAGCAGCTTACCCCGTAGGACAGTAGGGGAGACCCAGTACTTC	CASSLPRRTVGETQYF
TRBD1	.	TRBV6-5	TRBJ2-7	TGTGCCAGCAGTTACACCAATGGACAGGGTTTGAACGAGCAGTACTTC	CASSYTNGQGLNEQYF
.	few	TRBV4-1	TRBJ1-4	TGCGCCAGCAGCCAAGGGTTTAATCAGGGCAGGGAAAAACTGTTTTTT	CASSQGFNQGREKLFF
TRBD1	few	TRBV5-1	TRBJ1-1	TGCGCCAGCAGCCTCAATGACCAGGGGGGAAAGACTGAAGCTTTCTTT	CASSLNDQGGKTEAFF
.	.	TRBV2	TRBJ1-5	TGTGCCAGCAGTGAAGGGGGACAAGGGATGGGGCCCCAGCATTTT	CASSEGGQGMGPQHF
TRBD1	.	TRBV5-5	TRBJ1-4	TGTGCCAGCAGCTTGGCCCCGGGACAGGGAACAACTAATGAAAAACTGTTTTTT	CASSLAPGQGTTNEKLFF
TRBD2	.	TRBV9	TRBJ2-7	TGTGCCAGCAGCGTAGAGGGAGCGGGGGGACCCTACGAGCAGTACTTC	CASSVEGAGGPYEQYF
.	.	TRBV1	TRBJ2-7	TGCACCAGCAGCCAAGATGTGTGCGGGGGGGCCGTCGAGCAGTACTTC	CTSSQDVCGGAVEQYF
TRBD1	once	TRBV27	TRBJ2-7	TGTGCCAGCAGTTTGGGGACAGACTACGAGCAGTACTTC	CASSLGTDYEQYF
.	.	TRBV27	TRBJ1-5	TGTGCCAGCAGCCCAATTAGCAATCAGCCCCAGCATTTT	CASSPISNQPQHF
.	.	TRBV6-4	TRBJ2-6	TGTGCCAGCAGTGACGTAGGGGCCAACGTCCTGACTTTC	CASSDVGANVLTF
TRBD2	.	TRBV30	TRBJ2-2	TGTGCCTGGAGCACCCTAGGGAGGGCAGGGGAGCTGTTTTTT	CAWSTLGRAGELFF
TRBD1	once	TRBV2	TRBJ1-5	TGTGCCAGCAGTGGTGGGACAGGGGGTGATAGCAATCAGCCCCAGCATTTT	CASSGGTGGDSNQPQHF
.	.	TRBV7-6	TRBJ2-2	TGTGCCAGCAGCCCCCAGGGGCCCCTGGAGCTGTTTTTT	CASSPQGPLELFF
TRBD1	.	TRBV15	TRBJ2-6	TGTGCCACCAGCAGAGATAAATGGGTGGGGTGGCAGGGGGCGCTCGCTGGGGCCAACGTCCTGACTTTC	CATSRDKWVGWQGALAGANVLTF
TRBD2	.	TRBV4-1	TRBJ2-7	TGCGCCAGCAGCCAACTAGCGGGGGGCCTCCCCTACGAGCAGTACTTC	CASSQLAGGLPYEQYF
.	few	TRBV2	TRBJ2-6	TGTGCCAGCAGTGTAACTAGCACCGGGGCCAACGTCCTGACTTTC	CASSVTSTGANVLTF
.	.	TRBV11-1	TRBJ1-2	TGTGCCAGCAGCTTAGTTCTGTATGGCTACACCTTC	CASSLVLYGYTF
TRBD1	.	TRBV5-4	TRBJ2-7	TGTGCCAGCAGCCCTGGGACAGGGGGCTGGGACGAGCAGTACTTC	CASSPGTGGWDEQYF
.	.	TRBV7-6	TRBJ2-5	TGTGCCAGCAGCTTAGGGAGGGGAAAACAAGAGACCCAGTACTTC	CASSLGRGKQETQYF
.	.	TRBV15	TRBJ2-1	TGTGCCACCAGCAGGGGGGAGGTGATGAGAAATGAGCAGTTCTTC	CATSRGEVMRNEQFF
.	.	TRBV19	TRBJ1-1	TGTGCCAGTAGCTTAACACGGAACACTGAAGCTTTCTTT	CASSLTRNTEAFF
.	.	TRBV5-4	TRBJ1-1	TGTGCCAGCAGCTTGGTCACGGGTAGCACTGAAGCTTTCTTT	CASSLVTGSTEAFF
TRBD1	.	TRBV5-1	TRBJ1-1	TGCGCCAGCAGTCGGACAGGGGCGACCACTGAAGCTTTCTTT	CASSRTGATTEAFF
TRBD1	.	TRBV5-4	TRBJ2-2	TGTGCCAGCAGCGTAGGGACAGGAAGCACCGGGGAGCTGTTTTTT	CASSVGTGSTGELFF
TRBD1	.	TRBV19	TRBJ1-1	TGTGCCAGTAGTATGACAGGGGGGTTTGCTGAAGCTTTCTTT	CASSMTGGFAEAFF
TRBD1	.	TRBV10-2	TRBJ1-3	TGCGCCAGCAGTAGGGGGCTGGATGGAAACACCATATATTTT	CASSRGLDGNTIYF
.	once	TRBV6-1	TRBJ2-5	TGTGCCAGCACCCAGGGGACCCTGTACCAAGAGACCCAGTACTTC	CASTQGTLYQETQYF
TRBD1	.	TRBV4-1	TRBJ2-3	TGCGCCAGCAGCTTTCGACAGGGGGCAGATACGCAGTATTTT	CASSFRQGADTQYF
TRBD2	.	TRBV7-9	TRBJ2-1	TGTGCCAGCAGCGGCATCCTAGCGGGGGGGCTTGATGAGCAGTTCTTC	CASSGILAGGLDEQFF
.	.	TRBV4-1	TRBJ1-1	TGCGCCAGCAGCCAAGATTTAACTGAAGCTTTCTTT	CASSQDLTEAFF
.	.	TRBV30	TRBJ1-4	TGTGCCTGGAGTGCAACAGGGAGAGGGTTTGAAAAACTGTTTTTT	CAWSATGRGFEKLFF
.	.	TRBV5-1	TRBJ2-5	TGCGCCAGCAGCTTGTCAGGCAACCAAGAGACCCAGTACTTC	CASSLSGNQETQYF
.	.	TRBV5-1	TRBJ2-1	TGCGCCAGCAGCCCTCTGGCGGGTGAAACCTACAATGAGCAGTTCTTC	CASSPLAGETYNEQFF
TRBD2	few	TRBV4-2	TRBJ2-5	TGTGCCAGCAGCCAAGGGTCTAGCGGACAGACCCAGTACTTC	CASSQGSSGQTQYF
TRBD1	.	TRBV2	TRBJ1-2	TGTGCCAGCAGACCAACAGGGGGCAAAGACTATGGCTACACCTTC	CASRPTGGKDYGYTF
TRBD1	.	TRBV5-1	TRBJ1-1	TGCGCCAGCAGCTTGGCGGCAGGGGGCAGGGACACTGAAGCTTTCTTT	CASSLAAGGRDTEAFF
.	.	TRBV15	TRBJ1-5	TGTGCCACCAGCCTTAGGGGGTTTCGAATTCAGCCCCAGCATTTT	CATSLRGFRIQPQHF
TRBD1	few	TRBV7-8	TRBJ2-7	TGTGCCAGCAGCTCCCCGACAGGGGCGAAACCCCGCGAGCAGTACTTC	CASSSPTGAKPREQYF
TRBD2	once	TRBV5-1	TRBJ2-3	TGCGCCAGCAGCAGCCGTCCTAGCGGGGGCACAGATACGCAGTATTTT	CASSSRPSGGTDTQYF
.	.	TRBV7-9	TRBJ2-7	TGTGCCAGCAGCCCACAGGGCAGCTCCTACGAGCAGTACTTC	CASSPQGSSYEQYF
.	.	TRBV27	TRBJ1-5	TGTGCCAGCAGTCCTGGAGGATATAGCAATCAGCCCCAGCATTTT	CASSPGGYSNQPQHF
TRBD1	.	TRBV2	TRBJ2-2	TGTGCCAGCAGCAGGGACAGGCCACCAACCGGGGAGCTGTTTTTT	CASSRDRPPTGELFF
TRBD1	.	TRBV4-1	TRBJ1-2	TGCGCCAGCACCTCTCTGGGACAGAAGGGTGGCTACACCTTC	CASTSLGQKGGYTF
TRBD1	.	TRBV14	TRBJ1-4	TGTGCCAGCAGCCGACAGGGGGCGGGTGAAAAACTGTTTTTT	CASSRQGAGEKLFF
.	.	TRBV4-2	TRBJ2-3	TGTGCCAGCAGCCAAGTTGCGGGCACAGATACGCAGTATTTT	CASSQVAGTDTQYF
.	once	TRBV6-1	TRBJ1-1	TGTGCCAGCAGTGATTGGAGTATGAACACTGAAGCTTTCTTT	CASSDWSMNTEAFF
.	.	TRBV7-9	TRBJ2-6	TGTGCCAGCAGCTTATTCAGGGGCTCTGGGGCCAACGTCCTGACTTTC	CASSLFRGSGANVLTF
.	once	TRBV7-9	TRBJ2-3	TGTGCCAGCAGCTCAGCAGATACGCAGTATTTT	CASSSADTQYF
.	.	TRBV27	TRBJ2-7	TGTGCCAGCAGTCCCAGTGCAGGGCTAACCTACGAGCAGTACTTC	CASSPSAGLTYEQYF
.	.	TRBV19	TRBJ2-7	TGTGCCAGTAGTATTGGCGGGGACGAGCAGTACTTC	CASSIGGDEQYF
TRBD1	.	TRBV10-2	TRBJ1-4	TGCGCCAGCAGAAGGGACAGGGGCGACGAAAAACTGTTTTTT	CASRRDRGDEKLFF
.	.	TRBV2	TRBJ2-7	TGTGCCAGCAGTGAAGCGGGGACTCCTACTCTTAGCTCCTACGAGCAGTACTTC	CASSEAGTPTLSSYEQYF
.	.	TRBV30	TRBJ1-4	TGTGCCTGGAGCCAGATCGTTATGGCACAGGGCAATGAAAAACTGTTTTTT	CAWSQIVMAQGNEKLFF